The entry that follows covers one TCR beta chain sequence. The data belong to a study of beta chain features in type 1 diabetes. Expressed TCRB transcripts were sequenced because the entire RNA isolate underwent reverse transcription. An average around 3.8 million reads came from naive, central memory and regulatory T cell samples. Sequencing was performed with immunoSEQ multiplex PCR; in TCRdb, only in-frame clones are kept and a portion is missing. In the table there are almost 350,000 clones, under 8.5% of which are singletons. The CDR3 consists of 13 residues. V shed 4 bases, J shed 12 bases, and the junction held 8 bases outside the gene matches. Germline values: CDR1 SGHTA, CDR2 FQGNSA. Every donor had blood drawn once into heparin, approximately 0.11 L on average.

The source of this sequence is a woman aged 18-29 years in good health. This chain joins TRBV7-2 and TRBJ2-1, with 8 bases that match TRBD1. Sequencing input: central memory CD4+ T cells from blood. CDR3 coding DNA: TGTGCCAGCAGCTCTGACAGGGGCTCACGGCAGTTCTTC. Amino acid sequence: CASSSDRGSRQFF.